This section outlines one TCR beta chain sequence together with its context. Its antigen is as yet unknown. These data belong to a study of CXCR3-negative and CXCR3-positive naive CD8 T cells. As for the study in general: With about 1.5 +/- 0.3 million reads per library, the TRB reads numbered 110 million to 150 million in total. Broader study findings: Partly lower CXCR3 expression followed cryopreservation, and most assays relied on fresh PBMCs. Naive CXCR3-positive cells had TRB CDR3s more hydrophobic than those of CXCR3-negative naive cells. No difference in surface CD5 was seen between naive subsets, and TCR strength was inferred from TRB CDR3 properties.

The study made its TRB cDNA libraries by 5' RACE, adding UMI labels. For each CDR3 protein, TCRdb gives one entry from its re-call of the 5' RACE reads, without DNA. This sample lists approximately 88,000 distinct CDR3 sequences; its ten largest clones have roughly 1.8%. Germline V gene data show CDR1 as SEHNR and CDR2 as FQNEAQ (reference sequence). The CDR3 consists of 14 residues. The sequenced sample consisted of naive CXCR3- CD8+ T cells from blood. As for subset: CD45RO-CCR7+CD27+CD95- naive CD8+ T cells lacking CXCR3 (TNR3-). The J gene is TRBJ2-5, the V gene TRBV7-9. This clonotype was obtained from a human donor in good health. Some clones in this sample may be carry-over from other donors' samples. CDR3 sequence: CASSLPATEETQYF.